This T cell receptor beta chain originates from a study of response to subunit inactivated influenza vaccine. This clonotype was seen at least ten times. One entry per CDR3 protein, called by TCRdb with MiXCR from the RT-PCR reads. The data show under 550,000 distinct CDR3 sequences, with under 8.5% seen just once and less than 15% held by the top ten. Looked up from germline, CDR1 is DFQATT and CDR2 is SNEGSKA (reference sequence). The CDR3 has 14 amino acids. V was shortened by 1 base and J by 3 bases, with 11 bases between the two germline ends. This rearrangement joins TRBV20-1 to TRBJ2-3; D remains unclear. The material was PBMCs from blood, obtained roughly 24 months after vaccination. The TCR originated in a man aged 50 to 69 who received an inactivated influenza vaccine. The CDR3 loop is CSARAREGTDTQYF. The CDR3 DNA sequence: TGCAGTGCTAGAGCCAGAGAAGGGACAGATACGCAGTATTTT.